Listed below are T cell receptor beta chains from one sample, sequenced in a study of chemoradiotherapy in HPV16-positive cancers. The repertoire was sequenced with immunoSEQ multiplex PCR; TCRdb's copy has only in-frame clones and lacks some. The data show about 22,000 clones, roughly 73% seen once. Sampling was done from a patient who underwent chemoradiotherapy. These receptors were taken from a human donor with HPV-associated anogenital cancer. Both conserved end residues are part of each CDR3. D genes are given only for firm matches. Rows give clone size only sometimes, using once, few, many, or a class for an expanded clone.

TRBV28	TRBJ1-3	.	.	TGTGGAGCTGTTTTTGGAAACACCATATATTTT	CGAVFGNTIYF
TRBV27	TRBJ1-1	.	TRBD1	TGTGCCAGCAGTCCGGGTTTAACTCTTTCCGGGACAGCCGTACTTGAAGCTTTCTTT	CASSPGLTLSGTAVLEAFF
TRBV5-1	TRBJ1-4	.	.	TGCGCCAGCAGCTTTGGCCACGAGGGAAATGAAAAACTGTTTTTT	CASSFGHEGNEKLFF
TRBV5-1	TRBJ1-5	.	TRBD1	TGCGCCAGCAGTTTGACCGGGACAGGGAATCAGCCCCAGCATTTT	CASSLTGTGNQPQHF
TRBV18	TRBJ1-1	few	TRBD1	TGTGCCAGCTCGGGACAGTTGAACACTGAAGCTTTCTTT	CASSGQLNTEAFF
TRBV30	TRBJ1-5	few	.	TGTGCCTGGAGTGTAGAAGGGGATCAGCCCCAGCATTTT	CAWSVEGDQPQHF
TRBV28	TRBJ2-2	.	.	TGTGCCAGCAGCCACCCCCCTTACAAGGTAGCATCTGGCGGGGAGCTGTTTTTT	CASSHPPYKVASGGELFF
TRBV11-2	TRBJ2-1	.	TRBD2	TGTGCCAGCAGCCCGGGACTAGCGGATTACAATGAGCAGTTCTTC	CASSPGLADYNEQFF
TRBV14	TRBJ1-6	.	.	TGTGCCAGCAGCCATCGGACCTCACCCCTCCACTTT	CASSHRTSPLHF
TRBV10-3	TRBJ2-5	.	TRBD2	TGTGCCATCAGTGAGTCGACTCTTGGGAGCGGGAGTGGAGAGACCCAGTACTTC	CAISESTLGSGSGETQYF
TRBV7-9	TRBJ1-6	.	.	TGTGCCAGCAGCTTAGCACGGAATAATTCACCCCTCCACTTT	CASSLARNNSPLHF
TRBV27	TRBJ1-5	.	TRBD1	TGTGCCAGCAGTTTCGGGACAGGGAACAATCAGCCCCAGCATTTT	CASSFGTGNNQPQHF
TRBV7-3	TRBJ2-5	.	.	TGTGCCAGCAGCTTAAATGGCGGGAACCAAGAGACCCAGTACTTC	CASSLNGGNQETQYF
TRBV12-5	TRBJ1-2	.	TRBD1	TGTGCTAGTGGTTTGCTCGAGGGGGCGCCGAACTATGGCTACACCTTC	CASGLLEGAPNYGYTF
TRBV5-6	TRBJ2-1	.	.	TGTGCCAGCAGCGCCGGGACAATTTACAATGAGCAGTTCTTC	CASSAGTIYNEQFF
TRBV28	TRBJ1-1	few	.	TGTGCCAGCAGTTTCGTGCTGGGATTGGAAGCTTTCTTT	CASSFVLGLEAFF
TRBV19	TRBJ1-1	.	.	TGTGCCAGTAGTATCTTCGGGAACACTGAAGCTTTCTTT	CASSIFGNTEAFF
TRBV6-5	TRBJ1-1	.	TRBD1	TGTGCCAGCAGTTATACAGGGGTAACTGAAGCTTTCTTT	CASSYTGVTEAFF
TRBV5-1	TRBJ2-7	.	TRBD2	TGCGCCAGCAGCAGGGGACTAGCGGGAGGGTTCCACGAGCAGTACTTC	CASSRGLAGGFHEQYF
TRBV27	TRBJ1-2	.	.	TGTGCCAGCAGTTTCACAGGAGGGTATGGCTACACCTTC	CASSFTGGYGYTF
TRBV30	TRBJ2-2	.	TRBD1	TGTGCCTGGACGAACAGGGGGCCTAGGAACACCGGGGAGCTGTTTTTT	CAWTNRGPRNTGELFF
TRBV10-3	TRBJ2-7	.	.	TGTGCCATCGGAGACGGGACCTCCTACGAGCAGTACTTC	CAIGDGTSYEQYF
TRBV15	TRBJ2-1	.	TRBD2	TGTGCCACCAGCAGAGATAGCGGGCTAGCGGGACGTGAGCAGTTCTTC	CATSRDSGLAGREQFF